Below are 29 T cell receptor beta chains sequenced from a single sample in a study of low-dose radiotherapy and immunotherapy resistance in tumors. TRAV and TRBV primers primed cDNA for both TCRalpha and TCRbeta. TCRs were put through 20 to 25 PCR cycles of amplification with Phusion. A constant-region primer and the V-primer adapter served as the primer pair. TCRdb called the reads again in MiXCR, with one record for every CDR3 protein. The table includes some 40,000 distinct CDR3 sequences, 20% detected once. Documented time point: after trial treatment. The treatment here: LDRT plus nivolumab, ipilimumab, low-dose cyclophosphamide and aspirin (RACIN trial). The sample was PBMCs, taken after low-dose radiotherapy plus immunotherapy. The receptors come from a female donor with ovarian cancer.

In its sample, this clonotype was seen many times. The chain has TRBV2 and TRBJ2-7, with D possibly called TRBD1 or TRBD2 (5 bases each). The CDR3 is 15 amino acids. The germline V gene encodes CDR1 SNHLY and CDR2 FYNNEI. Trimming removed 9 bases at V and 6 bases at J, with 24 bases between. The CDR3 bases are TGTGCCAGTACTTGGGACGAAACGGCACGTCGCGAGCAGTACTTC. This encodes CASTWDETARREQYF.

This clonotype was seen at least ten times. The chain carries TRBV19 and TRBJ2-1; tentatively, D is TRBD2 (5 bases). Germline-derived CDR1 and CDR2 are LNHDA and SQIVND (reference sequence). The CDR3 length is 13 residues. V lost 2 bases, J lost 5 bases, and 7 bases lay in between. The CDR3 nucleotides are TGTGCCAGTAGTATACCGGGAAACAATGAGCAGTTCTTC. Its protein is CASSIPGNNEQFF.

The chain uses TRBV20-1 and TRBJ1-2, with a weak D call TRBD1 (5 bases). Germline assignment: CDR1 DFQATT and CDR2 SNEGSKA (reference sequence). This CDR3 comprises 11 residues. V was cut by 5 bases and J by 8 bases, with 12 bases left in between. CDR3: CSAGQQVGYTF. CDR3 DNA: TGCAGTGCTGGTCAACAGGTGGGCTACACCTTC.

V is TRBV6-8 and J is TRBJ2-7; 7 positions match TRBD2. Looked up from germline, CDR1 is MNHGY and CDR2 is SAAAGT. The CDR3 length is 15 residues. V dropped 6 bases and J dropped 2; count of bases not matched to a gene: 10. The CDR3: CASRAFFAGAYEQYF. DNA of the CDR3: TGTGCCAGCAGGGCATTCTTTGCGGGGGCCTACGAGCAGTACTTC.

As regards this clonotype: This likely came from a read error, as a far larger clone is one base away. The chain couples TRBV28 to TRBJ2-1; 7 bases are a match to TRBD2. The CDR3 spans 13 residues. V dropped 10 bases and J dropped 10; count of bases not matched to a gene: 13. The germline V gene has CDR1 MDHEN and CDR2 SYDVKM. The CDR3 spells CATSGSGKHEQFF. The CDR3 DNA is TGTGCCACCTCGGGAAGCGGGAAGCACGAGCAGTTCTTC.

The table lists this clonotype with many counts. The chain recombines TRBV21-1 with TRBJ2-1; TRBD1 reflects the table's D call only, with no check against the DNA. TRBV21-1 is shown as a pseudogene. This CDR3 is 16 amino acids long. CDR3 in amino acids: CASSKGEGLSYNEQFF. The DNA of the CDR3 is TGTGCCAGCAGCAAAGGTGAGGGGCTGAGCTACAATGAGCAGTTCTTC.

This clonotype has ten or more counts. The genes are TRBV7-2 and TRBJ2-7, with TRBD2 identical over 8 bases. The CDR3 totals 15 residues. Unmatched junction bases numbered 4, after V lost 1 base and J lost 2 bases. Looked up from germline, CDR1 is SGHTA and CDR2 is FQGNSA. Here the CDR3 reads CASSLGLASTYEQYF. The CDR3 coding sequence is TGTGCCAGCAGCTTAGGACTAGCGTCTACCTACGAGCAGTACTTC.

The chain links TRBV5-4 to TRBJ1-2; D perhaps matches TRBD1 (6 bases). The germline V gene has CDR1 SGHNT and CDR2 YYREEE (reference sequence). V was cut by 3 bases and J by 4 bases, with 10 bases left in between. There are 13 residues in the CDR3. The CDR3 loop reads CASSSTGFYGYTF. The DNA of the CDR3 is TGTGCCAGCAGCTCTACAGGGTTCTATGGCTACACCTTC.

The V call is TRBV7-3, the J call TRBJ2-3; D might be TRBD2 (6 bases). The CDR3 sequence is 17 residues long. Germline V gene sequence: CDR1 SGHTA, CDR2 FQGTGA. The germline V and J ends were trimmed by 1 base and 2 bases, with 16 bases remaining between them. CDR3 sequence (DNA): TGTGCCAGCAGCTTAAGGGACTCCCTCCGCCCCACAGATACGCAGTATTTT. Translated, it gives CASSLRDSLRPTDTQYF.

This clonotype was picked up a small number of times. The genes are TRBV5-6 and TRBJ1-1, with D possibly being TRBD1 (6 bases). CDR1 and CDR2 from the germline V gene are SGHDT and YYEEEE. The V end was cut by 1 base, the J end by 0 bases, with 13 bases between. The CDR3 spans 16 residues. Here the CDR3 DNA reads TGTGCCAGCAGCTTGTCAGGGGTGAGGATGAACACTGAAGCTTTCTTT. This gives the protein CASSLSGVRMNTEAFF.

In this sample, this clonotype turned up many times. The chain joins TRBV12-3 or TRBV12-4 to TRBJ1-1, with a possible D match to TRBD1 (6 bases). CDR3 length: 13 amino acids. Deletions cut 6 bases from V and 1 base from J, with 9 bases between. Here the CDR3 DNA reads TGTGCCAGCAGCCGACAGGAGAACACTGAAGCTTTCTTT. Protein product: CASSRQENTEAFF.

Comments on this clonotype: This likely stems from a read error, as it lies one base from a far larger clone. This chain links TRBV10-1 with TRBJ2-7; 7 nucleotides line up with TRBD2. Trimming cost V 2 bases and J 7 bases; bases outside gene matches: 14. Germline V lookup: CDR1 WNHNN, CDR2 SYGVQD (reference sequence). There are 16 residues in the CDR3. CDR3 in DNA: TGCGCCAGCAGTGAGGGGGGAGGGCCCGCTTACAATGAGCAGTACTTC. Residues: CASSEGGGPAYNEQYF.

The J gene is TRBJ1-5, the V gene TRBV29-1; no firm D call. The CDR3 has 13 residues. Germline CDR1 SQVTM, CDR2 ANQGSEA. V lost 4 bases and J lost 0, with 7 bases in between. The CDR3 DNA reads TGCAGCGTTGGGCAGAATAGCAATCAGCCCCAGCATTTT. The encoded protein is CSVGQNSNQPQHF.

This clonotype came up many times. The genes are TRBV2 and TRBJ1-4; possible D gene TRBD1, 5 bases. V lost 6 bases and J lost 7, with 9 bases in between. The CDR3 has 12 amino acids. Germline V gene data show CDR1 as SNHLY and CDR2 as FYNNEI. This CDR3 is CASRGDGEKLFF. CDR3 in DNA: TGTGCCAGCAGGGGGGACGGTGAAAAACTGTTTTTT. The full variable domain, completed using reference TRBV2 and TRBJ1-4, is EPEVTQTPSHQVTQMGQEVILRCVPISNHLYFYWYRQILGQKVEFLVSFYNNEISEKSEIFDDQFSVERPDGSNFTLKIRSTKLEDSAMYFCASRGDGEKLFFGSGTQLSVL.

With regard to this clonotype: A far larger clone is a single base away, which makes a read error likely. The V and J genes are TRBV2 and TRBJ2-3, with 13 bases fitting TRBD2. There are 17 residues in the CDR3. Germline values: CDR1 SNHLY, CDR2 FYNNEI. J gave up 4 bases and V 2 bases, and 6 bases lay outside the gene matches. The CDR3 protein is CASSETSGGAIPDTQYF. The CDR3 bases are TGTGCCAGCAGTGAAACTAGCGGGGGGGCCATCCCAGATACGCAGTATTTT.

This clonotype was recorded at least ten times. The genes are TRBV7-2 and TRBJ2-4, with TRBD1 as a possible D gene (6 bases). The germline V and J ends were trimmed by 2 bases and 16 bases, with 15 bases remaining between them. The CDR3 contains 12 residues. Germline values: CDR1 SGHTA, CDR2 FQGNSA. The CDR3 here is CASSLLQGICYF. The DNA of the CDR3 is TGTGCCAGCAGCTTATTGCAGGGGATCTGTTACTTC.

The chain carries TRBV28 and TRBJ1-1; 8 nucleotides align to TRBD1. Per germline, CDR1 MDHEN and CDR2 SYDVKM. CDR3 size: 16 residues. V lost 5 bases and J lost 5; bases outside the gene matches: 13. The CDR3 DNA follows: TGTGCCAGCAGTCCGTGTGGGACAGGCGGAGAAACTGAAGCTTTCTTT. This gives the protein CASSPCGTGGETEAFF. Full variable domain (rest looked up from reference TRBV28 and TRBJ1-1): DVKVTQSSRYLVKRTGEKVFLECVQDMDHENMFWYRQDPGLGLRLIYFSYDVKMKEKGDIPEGYSVSREKKERFSLILESASTNQTSMYLCASSPCGTGGETEAFFGQGTRLTVV.

This clonotype was counted at least ten times. The chain combines TRBV11-1 with TRBJ2-1, with 10 nucleotides matching TRBD2. V dropped 0 bases and J dropped 12; count of bases not matched to a gene: 8. The CDR3 runs 15 residues. Germline CDR1 and CDR2: SGHAT and FQDESV (reference sequence). CDR3 in DNA: TGTGCCAGCAGCTTAGCGTACCTAGCGGGGGAGGCGCAGTTCTTC. Its protein product is CASSLAYLAGEAQFF.

In the case of this clonotype: A read error likely explains this, since a far larger clone differs by one base. The chain links TRBV11-3 to TRBJ2-7, with 8 bases fitting TRBD1. Germline CDR1 reads SGHNT; CDR2 reads YENEEA. Trimming cost V 5 bases and J 7 bases; bases outside gene matches: 13. The CDR3 consists of 15 residues. The CDR3 sequence: CASSPRTGHYNEQYF. The CDR3 nucleotides are TGTGCCAGCAGCCCGAGGACAGGGCACTACAATGAGCAGTACTTC.

The V call is TRBV10-3, the J call TRBJ2-1; 14 nucleotides align to TRBD2. Germline V lookup: CDR1 ENHRY, CDR2 SYGVKD. The ends lost 2 bases at V and 7 bases at J; junction bases unmatched: 1. The CDR3 length is 15 residues. In DNA form, the CDR3 reads TGTGCCATCAGTGAGGGGACTAGCGGGAGTAATGAGCAGTTCTTC. It encodes CAISEGTSGSNEQFF.

This clonotype was seen many times. The rearrangement joins TRBV2 to TRBJ2-4, with D hard to call. The CDR3 runs 13 residues. From germline, CDR1 is SNHLY and CDR2 FYNNEI. V lost 8 bases to trimming and J lost 0 bases, with 8 bases between them. In DNA, the CDR3 is TGTGCCAGCGACCTTGGAGCCAAAAACATTCAGTACTTC. This translates into CASDLGAKNIQYF.

This clonotype was recorded at least ten times. The chain joins TRBV19 to TRBJ1-4, with D hard to call. Trimming cost V 6 bases and J 8 bases, with 13 bases left between them. CDR1 and CDR2 (germline): LNHDA, SQIVND (reference sequence). The CDR3 covers 13 residues. CDR3 DNA sequence: TGTGCCAGTAGGCCTCCCCCGGCGGAAAAACTGTTTTTT. Translating it yields CASRPPPAEKLFF.

The genes are TRBV6-2 or TRBV6-3 and TRBJ1-3; perhaps TRBD1 as D (5 bases). CDR1 and CDR2 from the germline V gene are MNHEY and SVGEGT. The V and J ends lost 8 bases and 0 bases respectively, with 11 bases between them. The CDR3 sequence is 14 residues long. CDR3 loop: CASRDLSSGNTIYF. As DNA, the CDR3 is TGTGCCAGCCGGGACCTGAGCTCTGGAAACACCATATATTTT.

In its sample, this clonotype was seen many times. V gene TRBV6-2 or TRBV6-3 combines with J gene TRBJ2-1; 7 nucleotides match TRBD1. The CDR3 has 13 residues. Germline CDR1 MNHEY, CDR2 SVGEGT. CDR3 DNA sequence: TGTGCTAACCGGGACAGTTCCTACAATGAGCAGTTCTTC. It encodes CANRDSSYNEQFF.

This clonotype has a count of ten or more. The chain has TRBV7-9 and TRBJ1-3; no clear D. V was trimmed by 4 bases and J by 4 bases, leaving 5 bases between them. The germline CDR1 and CDR2 sequences are SEHNR and FQNEAQ (reference sequence). The CDR3 runs to 12 residues. For the CDR3, the DNA is TGTGCCAGCAGCTCAACAGGAAACACCATATATTTT. It is translated as CASSSTGNTIYF.

This clonotype has more than one count but fewer than ten. A far larger clone is just one base off, so this is likely a read error. The gene calls are TRBV10-3 and TRBJ2-3, with 8 positions matching TRBD1. With V trimmed by 3 bases and J by 4 bases, 6 bases remained unmatched. The germline gives CDR1 ENHRY, CDR2 SYGVKD. The CDR3 length is 15 residues. CDR3 sequence (DNA): TGTGCCATCAGTGAAGGCACAGGGGGTGCAGATACGCAGTATTTT. Encoded protein: CAISEGTGGADTQYF.

The chain employs TRBV3-1 and TRBJ2-1; 10 positions match TRBD2. The ends lost 1 base at V and 15 bases at J; junction bases unmatched: 9. Germline CDR1 is LGHDT and CDR2 is YNNKEL (reference sequence). The CDR3 spans 14 residues. CDR3 loop: CASSQAIAGGGAFF. The CDR3 DNA reads as TGTGCCAGCAGCCAAGCCATAGCGGGAGGCGGGGCGTTCTTC.

This clonotype has a count of ten or more. V gene TRBV30 combines with J gene TRBJ1-1; the D is unclear. Germline V gene data show CDR1 as GTSNPN and CDR2 as SVGIG (reference sequence). Trimming stripped 2 bases from V and 5 bases from J, with 18 bases between. The CDR3 runs to 15 residues. CDR3 sequence reads: CAWSNGKLPRTEAFF. The CDR3 nucleotides read TGTGCCTGGAGTAACGGGAAACTTCCGCGGACTGAAGCTTTCTTT.

This clonotype came up many times. The genes are TRBV6-2 or TRBV6-3 and TRBJ2-7, with TRBD1 identical over 8 bases. V gave up 6 bases and J gave up 3 bases; unmatched junction bases: 7. This CDR3 is 14 amino acids long. Germline V gene sequence: CDR1 MNHEY, CDR2 SVGEGT. Here the CDR3 reads CASSGQGIVYEQYF. As DNA, the CDR3 is TGTGCCAGCAGCGGACAGGGAATAGTCTACGAGCAGTACTTC.